What follows are 9 T cell receptor beta chains derived from one specimen sequenced in a study of cytomegalovirus exposure and HLA in healthy donors. Use of 60 Vbeta and 13 Jbeta primers characterized the PCR. Here immunoSEQ multiplex PCR was the method, and the copy in TCRdb shows in-frame clones only, minus some. Of 80,000 to 130,000 clones in the sample, approximately 72% are singletons; the top ten hold roughly an eighth. Input material: PBMCs. These receptors were obtained from a male donor in good health and CMV-seropositive.

The chain combines TRBV4-2 with TRBJ1-2; weak D call: TRBD1 (6 bases). The CDR3 has 14 amino acids. CDR1 is LGHNA, CDR2 YNFKEQ, per germline. V was trimmed by 3 bases and J by 5 bases, leaving 13 bases between them. As DNA, the CDR3 is TGTGCCAGCAGCCAGGAGGACAGAAGGTATGGCTACACCTTC. Translated, it gives CASSQEDRRYGYTF.

The chain uses TRBV27 and TRBJ2-7, with 7 bases that match TRBD1. The junction had 9 bases not matched to a gene; V was cut back by 5 bases and J by 2 bases. The CDR3 is 15 residues long. Germline V gene lookup returns CDR1 MNHEY and CDR2 SMNVEV (reference sequence). This chain's CDR3 is CASSQRTGGAYEQYF. The DNA of the CDR3 is TGTGCCAGCAGTCAGCGGACAGGTGGGGCCTACGAGCAGTACTTC.

This clone has just a few counts. The rearrangement uses TRBV19 and TRBJ2-7; D perhaps matches TRBD1 (5 bases). The ends were cut back, 3 bases at V and 1 base at J, with 10 bases in the middle. CDR3 size: 14 residues. Germline CDR1 is LNHDA and CDR2 is SQIVND (reference sequence). As DNA, the CDR3 is TGTGCCAGTAGTATCAGGGCTGATTCCTACGAGCAGTACTTC. It is translated as CASSIRADSYEQYF.

V usage is TRBV5-1 and J usage is TRBJ2-1; 8 positions match TRBD1. V shed 0 bases and J 10 bases; nucleotides not matched to a gene: 0. The CDR3 totals 12 residues. Germline assignment: CDR1 SGHRS and CDR2 YFSETQ. CDR3 in amino acids: CASSLAGGEQFF. DNA of the CDR3: TGCGCCAGCAGCTTGGCAGGGGGCGAGCAGTTCTTC.

The genes are TRBV6-5 and TRBJ1-1; possibly TRBD1 for D (6 bases). V was shortened by 9 bases and J by 0 bases, with 11 bases between the two germline ends. This CDR3 is built from 13 residues. The germline CDR1 and CDR2 sequences are MNHEY and SVGAGI. The CDR3 DNA follows: TGTGCCAGTCTGGACAGTATGAACACTGAAGCTTTCTTT. This sequence encodes CASLDSMNTEAFF.

V and J are TRBV6-5 and TRBJ1-4, with TRBD1 matching over 7 bases. CDR1 MNHEY and CDR2 SVGAGI come from the germline V gene. The CDR3 extends over 15 amino acids. With 5 bases clipped from V and 4 bases from J, the junction kept 7 bases outside the gene matches. The CDR3 region is CASSIDRALNEKLFF. The CDR3 bases are TGTGCCAGCAGTATCGACAGGGCCCTTAATGAAAAACTGTTTTTT.

The rearrangement joins TRBV6-5 to TRBJ1-2; 9 bases are shared with TRBD1. CDR3 length equals 15 residues. J lost 4 bases, V lost 5 bases, and 8 bases had no gene match. Germline CDR1 and CDR2: MNHEY and SVGAGI. Written as DNA, the CDR3 is TGTGCCAGCAGTCGTGAACAGGGGGCCAGCTATGGCTACACCTTC. It yields the protein CASSREQGASYGYTF.

This chain joins TRBV7-8 and TRBJ1-5; 11 bases line up with TRBD1. CDR1 and CDR2 from the germline V gene are SGHVS and FQNEAQ. Germline trimming cut 4 bases from V and 6 bases from J; bases unmatched to any gene: 11. The CDR3 sequence is 17 residues long. The CDR3 DNA reads as TGTGCCAGCAGCTGGATCCGGGACAGGGGGGTCGGTCAGCCCCAGCATTTT. Translated: CASSWIRDRGVGQPQHF.

The rearrangement uses TRBV4-1 and TRBJ2-7; perhaps TRBD2 as D (6 bases). Trimming stripped 1 base from V and 1 base from J, with 8 bases between. The V gene's germline CDR1 is MGHRA and CDR2 YSYEKL. This CDR3 is 14 amino acids long. The CDR3: CASSQAGGSYEQYF. DNA of the CDR3: TGCGCCAGCAGCCAAGCAGGAGGGTCCTACGAGCAGTACTTC.